This T cell receptor (beta chain) originates from a study of OX40 agonist ivuxolimab in advanced cancers. The table came from immunoSEQ multiplex PCR; TCRdb's copy has only in-frame clones and leaves some out. There are some 73,000 clones in the sample; approximately 90% occur only once, and 10% to 11% lies in the top ten. This clonotype was obtained from an adult with an advanced solid tumor such as melanoma, head and neck, liver or kidney cancer. Material: CD4+ or CD8+ T cells sorted from blood, obtained in a trial of the OX40 agonist ivuxolimab.

The CDR3 sequence: CASSHLAGGYEQYF. CDR3 DNA: TGTGCCAGCAGCCACCTAGCGGGAGGATACGAGCAGTACTTC. This rearrangement joins TRBV13 to TRBJ2-7; the match to TRBD2 covers 11 bases. V shed 5 bases and J 4 bases; nucleotides not matched to a gene: 4. This CDR3 comprises 14 residues. Germline V gene lookup returns CDR1 PRHDT and CDR2 FYEKMQ (reference sequence). The full variable domain, completed using reference TRBV13 and TRBJ2-7, is AAGVIQSPRHLIKEKRETATLKCYPIPRHDTVYWYQQGPGQDPQFLISFYEKMQSDKGSIPDRFSAQQFSDYHSELNMSSLELGDSALYFCASSHLAGGYEQYFGPGTRLTVT.